The entry below gives a single T cell receptor beta chain sequence along with its context. Its specificity is not known. Between the trimmed V and J ends, which lost 4 bases and 1 base, there was a span of 11 bases. Germline V gene sequence: CDR1 SGHTA, CDR2 FQGNSA. This CDR3 is built from 15 residues. The source of the sample is a study of radiotherapy plus CTLA-4 blockade in lung cancer. Study details: For about 18% of patients, objective responses occurred, and approximately 33% had disease control. Notes on the study in general: Once radiotherapy plus ipilimumab had been given, TCR clones derived from tumor expanded in blood. Per reports, early blood T cell clone dynamics, plus interferon-beta, forecast response most strongly.

Produced via immunoSEQ multiplex PCR; TCRdb's table is partial and in-frame only. Of some 110,000 clones in the sample, more than 75% were seen once. Chemo-refractory metastatic non-small-cell lung cancer patients received focal radiation with ipilimumab CTLA-4 blockade. The chain has TRBV7-2 and TRBJ1-3, with unresolved D. The sequencing here drew on peripheral blood, taken from a patient treated with radiotherapy plus ipilimumab. The source is a human donor with non-small cell lung cancer that progressed on radiotherapy plus ipilimumab. Some clones in this sample may be carry-over from other donors' samples. The CDR3 DNA reads as TGTGCCAGCAGCTCCCGCTGGGCGTCTGGAAACACCATATATTTT. The encoded protein is CASSSRWASGNTIYF.